What follows are 21 T cell receptor beta chains derived from one specimen sequenced in a study of CD8+CD57+ T cells in acquired aplastic anemia. The study profiled TCR beta VDJ and CDR3 using genomic DNA as template. TCRdb called the reads again in MiXCR, with one record for every CDR3 protein. The sample lists about 190,000 distinct CDR3 sequences; roughly half were seen once. The sequenced material came from sorted CD4+, CD8+, or CD8+CD57+ T cells (not recorded which) from PBMCs. These receptors were collected from a human donor in good health, serving as a control.

This clonotype has a handful of counts. V usage is TRBV2 and J usage is TRBJ2-3; D not certain. V was pared by 8 bases and J by 0 bases, with 12 bases between. CDR3 size: 14 residues. The V gene's germline CDR1 is SNHLY and CDR2 FYNNEI. CDR3: CASGGRTSTDTQYF. CDR3 DNA sequence: TGTGCCAGCGGTGGGCGGACCAGCACAGATACGCAGTATTTT. The full variable domain, completed using reference TRBV2 and TRBJ2-3, is EPEVTQTPSHQVTQMGQEVILRCVPISNHLYFYWYRQILGQKVEFLVSFYNNEISEKSEIFDDQFSVERPDGSNFTLKIRSTKLEDSAMYFCASGGRTSTDTQYFGPGTRLTVL.

The chain employs TRBV10-3 and TRBJ2-7; maybe TRBD1 (5 bases). The CDR3 is 13 amino acids. V shed 3 bases and J shed 2 bases, with 8 bases lying between them. CDR1 is ENHRY, CDR2 SYGVKD, per germline. CDR3 in DNA: TGTGCCATCAGTGAAGGGGTAGCCTACGAGCAGTACGTC. Translating it yields CAISEGVAYEQYV.

CDR3 residues: CASSLEAAGEQFF. As DNA, the CDR3 is TGCGCCAGCAGCTTGGAGGCGGCAGGTGAGCAGTTCTTC. The genes are TRBV5-1 and TRBJ2-1; D remains unclear. CDR3 length: 13 amino acids. CDR1 is SGHRS, CDR2 YFSETQ, per germline. V shed 0 bases and J shed 9 bases, with 10 bases lying between them.

This chain joins TRBV9 and TRBJ1-2; 8 nucleotides match TRBD1. Looked up from germline, CDR1 is SGDLS and CDR2 is YYNGEE. This CDR3 region has 14 residues. The V and J ends lost 0 bases and 6 bases, in that order; junction bases with no gene match: 4. CDR3 region: CASSVVGQVDGYTF. The CDR3 bases are TGTGCCAGCAGCGTAGTGGGACAGGTGGATGGCTACACCTTC.

J is TRBJ2-4 and V is TRBV9; 7 bases fit TRBD1. Looked up from germline, CDR1 is SGDLS and CDR2 is YYNGEE. Unmatched junction bases numbered 8, after V lost 0 bases and J lost 5 bases. The CDR3 loop spans 16 amino acids. The DNA of the CDR3 is TGTGCCAGCAGCGTAGGGGGCCGGGACAGCCAAAACATTCAGTACTTC. It encodes CASSVGGRDSQNIQYF.

The chain links TRBV28 to TRBJ1-2; D unclear. Germline CDR1 reads MDHEN; CDR2 reads SYDVKM. The germline V and J ends were trimmed by 5 bases and 8 bases, with 24 bases remaining between them. This CDR3 is built from 16 residues. The CDR3: CASSIILNTAPGGYTF. CDR3 DNA sequence: TGTGCCAGCAGTATAATATTAAATACAGCGCCCGGGGGCTACACCTTC.

The rearrangement links TRBV20-1 to TRBJ2-7; 9 nucleotides line up with TRBD1. This CDR3 is built from 13 residues. The V gene's germline CDR1 is DFQATT and CDR2 SNEGSKA (reference sequence). With V trimmed by 6 bases and J by 2 bases, 5 bases remained unmatched. CDR3 DNA sequence: TGCAGTGCCCAACGACAGGGGGCCTACGAGCAGTACTTC. Its protein is CSAQRQGAYEQYF.

The CDR3 nucleotides read TGTGCCATCAGCCGACAGGCGGGGGGCTACACCTTC. This gives the protein CAISRQAGGYTF. The chain carries TRBV10-3 and TRBJ1-2; TRBD1 might be the D (6 bases). The CDR3 contains 12 residues. V was shortened by 6 bases and J by 8 bases, with 13 bases between the two germline ends. Germline V gives CDR1 ENHRY, CDR2 SYGVKD.

The rearrangement uses TRBV20-1 and TRBJ2-7, with D possibly being TRBD2 (5 bases). The CDR3 has 10 amino acids. Germline CDR1 reads DFQATT; CDR2 reads SNEGSKA (reference sequence). V was shortened by 7 bases and J by 3 bases, with 7 bases between the two germline ends. CDR3 loop: CSVRGYEQYF. The DNA for the CDR3 is TGCAGTGTCCGGGGCTACGAGCAGTACTTC.

The rearrangement uses TRBV19 and TRBJ1-6; TRBD1 might be the D (6 bases). There are 13 residues in the CDR3. The germline CDR1 and CDR2 sequences are LNHDA and SQIVND (reference sequence). The germline V and J ends were trimmed by 9 bases and 9 bases, with 15 bases remaining between them. Written as DNA, the CDR3 is TGTGCCAGCTCCGGGACATTCACTTCACCCCTCCACTTT. It translates to CASSGTFTSPLHF. Based on the CDR3 plus reference TRBV19 and TRBJ1-6, the full variable domain is DGGITQSPKYLFRKEGQNVTLSCEQNLNHDAMYWYRQDPGQGLRLIYYSQIVNDFQKGDIAEGYSVSREKKESFPLTVTSAQKNPTAFYLCASSGTFTSPLHFGNGTRLTVT.

The chain recombines TRBV19 with TRBJ1-5, with D unclear. The germline gives CDR1 LNHDA, CDR2 SQIVND (reference sequence). V lost 3 bases and J 2 bases, leaving 11 bases between the germline ends. The CDR3 covers 15 residues. CDR3 coding DNA: TGTGCCAGTAGTATGGGCGTTGAGGGCAATCAGCCCCAGCATTTT. Translated, it gives CASSMGVEGNQPQHF.

This clonotype was found a few times. The chain employs TRBV10-2 and TRBJ2-7; D perhaps matches TRBD1 (6 bases). This CDR3 spans 12 amino acids. Trimming removed 8 bases at V and 4 bases at J, with 12 bases between. Looked up from germline, CDR1 is WSHSY and CDR2 is SAAADI. CDR3 DNA: TGCGCCAGCGGGGAAGGGACATACGAGCAGTACTTC. It specifies CASGEGTYEQYF.

J is TRBJ1-2 and V is TRBV19, with 7 positions matching TRBD1. This CDR3 is built from 13 residues. The ends lost 3 bases at V and 8 bases at J; junction bases unmatched: 6. Germline V gene sequence: CDR1 LNHDA, CDR2 SQIVND (reference sequence). As DNA, the CDR3 is TGTGCCAGTAGTATCGAGGGGGCATGGGGCTACACCTTC. It translates to CASSIEGAWGYTF.

This clonotype came up a few times. The chain uses TRBV19 and TRBJ2-1; 8 positions agree with TRBD2. V trimming: 3 bases; J trimming: 12 bases; junction bases outside the gene matches: 22. The CDR3 runs to 18 residues. From germline, CDR1 is LNHDA and CDR2 SQIVND (reference sequence). The CDR3 region has the DNA TGTGCCAGTAGTATGAGTATAGTAGCGGGGCCAAACACAGATACGCAGTTCTTC. The encoded protein is CASSMSIVAGPNTDTQFF.

The V call is TRBV7-4, the J call TRBJ2-7, with a possible D match to TRBD2 (6 bases). V lost 8 bases and J lost 5, with 13 bases in between. Germline assignment: CDR1 SGHVT and CDR2 SQSDAQ. CDR3 size: 12 residues. This CDR3 is CASRQAGDEQYF. For the CDR3, the DNA is TGTGCCAGCCGCCAAGCGGGTGACGAGCAGTACTTC. The full variable domain, its missing parts supplied by reference TRBV7-4 and TRBJ2-7, is GAGVSQSPRYKVAKRGRDVALRCDSISGHVTLYWYRQTLGQGSEVLTYSQSDAQRDKSGRPSGRFSAERPERSVSTLKIQRTEQGDSAVYLCASRQAGDEQYFGPGTRLTVT.

Regarding this clonotype: A much larger clone differs from this one at a single base, so this may be a read error. The chain is built from TRBV6-1 and TRBJ1-3; D is ambiguous. Germline assignment: CDR1 MNHNS and CDR2 SASEGT. CDR3 length equals 15 residues. The CDR3 DNA reads TGTGCCTGCAGTGAATTATTGGGTCAGTCAAACACCATATATTTT. Protein sequence: CACSELLGQSNTIYF.

The rearrangement uses TRBV29-1 and TRBJ2-7; the match to TRBD1 covers 7 bases. The germline gives CDR1 SQVTM, CDR2 ANQGSEA. This CDR3 has 13 residues. The V segment lost 7 bases and the J segment 5 bases; nucleotides outside the gene matches: 11. The CDR3 region has the DNA TGCAGCGCCTTAACAGGGGTTGGGGACGAGCAGTACGTC. The encoded protein is CSALTGVGDEQYV.

The V gene is TRBV10-3, the J gene TRBJ1-2; 8 bases fit TRBD1. V lost 10 bases, J lost 2 bases, and 9 bases stayed unmatched. This CDR3 is 14 amino acids long. Germline loops: CDR1 ENHRY, CDR2 SYGVKD. The CDR3 nucleotides are TGTGCCAGTACAGGGGGGCCTAGAAACTATGGCTACACCTTC. Its protein is CASTGGPRNYGYTF.

V and J are TRBV7-2 and TRBJ2-5; D not resolved. The CDR3 sequence is 15 residues long. The germline V and J ends were trimmed by 1 base and 9 bases, with 18 bases remaining between them. Looked up from germline, CDR1 is SGHTA and CDR2 is FQGNSA. The DNA for the CDR3 is TGTGCCAGCAGCTTAGTGGGCAACCAAAATCAGCCCCAGTACTTC. It yields the protein CASSLVGNQNQPQYF.

Ten or more counts support this clonotype. The V gene is TRBV20-1, the J gene TRBJ1-6, with 7 bases identical to TRBD1. The CDR3 is made up of 14 amino acids. Trimming removed 3 bases from V and 6 bases from J; junction bases left unmatched: 5. Germline V lookup: CDR1 DFQATT, CDR2 SNEGSKA (reference sequence). The chain's CDR3 is CSASDRDSNSPLHF. DNA for the CDR3: TGCAGTGCTAGTGATCGGGACAGTAATTCACCCCTCCACTTT.

The V and J genes are TRBV30 and TRBJ1-6; the match to TRBD1 covers 9 bases. The CDR3 sequence is 16 residues long. Per the germline V gene, CDR1 is GTSNPN and CDR2 is SVGIG (reference sequence). V shed 3 bases and J 2 bases; nucleotides not matched to a gene: 5. Written as DNA, the CDR3 is TGTGCCTGGAGGGACAGGGGATTCACCTATAATTCACCCCTCCACTTT. As protein: CAWRDRGFTYNSPLHF.